A single sample gave rise to the 3 T cell receptor beta chains below, sequenced in a study of blood T cell repertoires in COVID-19. The table came from immunoSEQ multiplex PCR; TCRdb's copy has only in-frame clones and leaves some out. The sample holds about 25,000 clones, roughly 87% seen once. Specimen: peripheral blood. These receptors came from a human donor in a cohort sampled during active COVID-19.

The J gene is TRBJ2-2, the V gene TRBV5-1; the match to TRBD2 covers 14 bases. From germline, CDR1 is SGHRS and CDR2 YFSETQ. V was clipped by 9 bases and J by 4 bases; unmatched bases: 8. The CDR3 consists of 16 residues. CDR3 DNA sequence: TGCGCCACCTCCAGGACTAGCGGGAGGATCACCGGGGAGCTGTTTTTT. Protein sequence: CATSRTSGRITGELFF. Full variable domain (outside the CDR3, taken from reference TRBV5-1 and TRBJ2-2): KAGVTQTPRYLIKTRGQQVTLSCSPISGHRSVSWYQQTPGQGLQFLFEYFSETQRNKGNFPGRFSGRQFSNSRSEMNVSTLELGDSALYLCATSRTSGRITGELFFGEGSRLTVL.

The J gene is TRBJ1-3, the V gene TRBV2, with D tentatively TRBD1 (5 bases). The CDR3 has 10 amino acids. Germline values: CDR1 SNHLY, CDR2 FYNNEI. Trimming removed 7 bases from V and 7 bases from J, with 5 bases in between. The CDR3 spells CASKGNTIYF. CDR3 coding DNA: TGTGCCAGCAAGGGGAACACCATATATTTT.

The CDR3 region is CASSLMDSETQYF. As DNA, the CDR3 is TGTGCCAGCAGTTTAATGGACTCGGAGACCCAGTACTTC. The chain couples TRBV12-3 or TRBV12-4 to TRBJ2-5, with a tentative D call TRBD2 (5 bases). This CDR3 is 13 amino acids long. Trimming stripped 2 bases from V and 5 bases from J, with 9 bases between.